These T cell receptor beta chains were read from a single sample in a study of blood T cell repertoires in COVID-19. Measured with immunoSEQ multiplex PCR; TCRdb has only the in-frame clones, and not every one. This repertoire shows some 39,000 clones, 76% found once; its top ten account for 27%. Sequencing was performed on peripheral blood. The receptor source for this set is a man at least 80 years old with acute or convalescent COVID-19. CDR3s include the opening cysteine and the closing phenylalanine or tryptophan. The D gene is left open where the match is weak. The listing skips clone size in some rows; elsewhere it reads once, few, many or a size class.

j_gene,v_gene,abundance,d_gene,CDR3nt,CDR3aa
TRBJ1-5,TRBV19,.,TRBD1,TGTGCCAGTAGTTCCCGACAGGGCCTATACAATCAGCCCCAGCATTTT,CASSSRQGLYNQPQHF
TRBJ2-2,TRBV7-9,.,TRBD1,TGTGCCAGCAGCTTAAGTCAGGGGGCCACCGGGGAGCTGTTTTTT,CASSLSQGATGELFF
TRBJ2-1,TRBV3-1/TRBV3-2,.,TRBD1,TGTGCCAGCAGCCTGACAGGGGACCATGAGCAGTTCTTC,CASSLTGDHEQFF
TRBJ2-7,TRBV5-4,.,.,TGTGCCAGCAGCTTGCCCGTAGCCCCCTACGAGCAGTACTTC,CASSLPVAPYEQYF
TRBJ2-2,TRBV11-2,few,TRBD2,TGTGCCAGCAGCTCCCGGACTAGCGGGAGGATCGGGGAGCTGTTTTTT,CASSSRTSGRIGELFF
TRBJ2-3,TRBV3-1/TRBV3-2,few,TRBD2,TGTGCCAGCAGCCAGGGGACTAGCGGGGGTTCAGATACGCAGTATTTT,CASSQGTSGGSDTQYF
TRBJ2-3,TRBV5-4,few,.,TGTGCCAGCAGCTCTGTCAATTTGGTAGCCACAGATACGCAGTATTTT,CASSSVNLVATDTQYF
TRBJ1-5,TRBV19,few,.,TGTGCCAGTAGGCGGGGTCCGGATCAGCCCCAGCATTTT,CASRRGPDQPQHF
TRBJ1-2,TRBV5-1,.,TRBD1,TGCGCCAGCAGCTTGGGGACAGGGAGAAACTATGGCTACACCTTC,CASSLGTGRNYGYTF
TRBJ1-4,TRBV11-2,.,TRBD1,TGTGCCAGCAGCCAGGGGGTAAAACTGTTTTTT,CASSQGVKLFF
TRBJ2-1,TRBV30,.,.,TGTGCCTGTACCACAGGGAGCTCCTACAATGAGCAGTTCTTC,CACTTGSSYNEQFF
TRBJ2-7,TRBV2,.,.,TGTGCCAGCAGTCCGACCAGGGGCGAGCAGTACTTC,CASSPTRGEQYF
TRBJ1-2,TRBV10-3,.,.,TGTGCCATCAGTGAGGAATCAGGCGAGCCCAGTGGCTACACCTTC,CAISEESGEPSGYTF
TRBJ1-2,TRBV28,.,.,TGTGCCAGCAGTTTATTTCCAGAGGCCCCCTCCTTCTATGGCTACACCTTC,CASSLFPEAPSFYGYTF
TRBJ2-7,TRBV10-3,.,TRBD2,TGTGCCATCAGTGAGTCTACTAGCGCCTACGAGCAGTACTTC,CAISESTSAYEQYF
TRBJ2-4,TRBV6-6,.,.,TGTGCCAGCAGTTCGGTAGCGACCAAAAACATTCAGTACTTC,CASSSVATKNIQYF
TRBJ2-7,TRBV9,.,.,TGTGCCAGCAGCGCGGGCAGGGGGGCCTGGCAGTACTTC,CASSAGRGAWQYF
TRBJ2-5,TRBV7-2,.,TRBD1,TGTGCCAGCAGCTGGGGACAGGGTTTAGAGACCCAGTACTTC,CASSWGQGLETQYF
TRBJ1-6,TRBV6-9,once,TRBD1,TGTGCCAGCAGTTCAGCTACAGGGGATAATTCACCCCTCCACTTT,CASSSATGDNSPLHF
TRBJ2-3,TRBV9,once,TRBD2,TGTGCCAGCAGCTCCGGGACTAGCGTTCGGGGCACAGATACGCAGTATTTT,CASSSGTSVRGTDTQYF
TRBJ2-7,TRBV3-1/TRBV3-2,.,.,TGTGCCAGCAGCCTTCTAGAATACGAGCAGTACTTC,CASSLLEYEQYF
TRBJ2-5,TRBV4-1,.,.,TGCGCCAGCAGCCAACGGTCCGTTGCGGGGGCGGGGGAGACCCAGTACTTC,CASSQRSVAGAGETQYF
TRBJ2-5,TRBV2,.,.,TGTGCCAGCGGAGAGGGCCCCATGGACCAAGAGACCCAGTACTTC,CASGEGPMDQETQYF
TRBJ1-1,TRBV18,.,TRBD1,TGTGCCAGCTCGGATAGACAGGGGGGCTACACTGAAGCTTTCTTT,CASSDRQGGYTEAFF
TRBJ1-2,TRBV5-1,.,.,TGCGCCAGCAGCTTGGATTGGACAACCAACTATGGCTACACCTTC,CASSLDWTTNYGYTF
TRBJ1-6,TRBV19,.,TRBD1,TGTGCCACCCTGGGACAGCAGAATTCACCCCTCCACTTT,CATLGQQNSPLHF
TRBJ2-7,TRBV5-4,.,TRBD1,TGTGCCAGCAGCTCCTGGACAGGGGGCGACGAGCAGTACTTC,CASSSWTGGDEQYF
TRBJ1-3,TRBV28,.,.,TGTGCCAGCAGTTTTGTCAGGCCTACTGGAAACACCATATATTTT,CASSFVRPTGNTIYF
TRBJ2-4,TRBV11-2,.,.,TGTGCCAGCAGCTCCCCGGGACTGCTAGCCAAAAACATTCAGTACTTC,CASSSPGLLAKNIQYF
TRBJ2-3,TRBV5-1,.,.,TGCGCCAGCAGCGGTCTAGGTACAGATACGCAGTATTTT,CASSGLGTDTQYF
TRBJ1-1,TRBV4-1,few,.,TGCGCCAGCAGCCTGCAGGGGCTGAACACTGAAGCTTTCTTT,CASSLQGLNTEAFF
TRBJ1-1,TRBV10-3,.,.,TGTGCCATCAGTGTGGAGGGTGGCACTGAAGCTTTCTTT,CAISVEGGTEAFF
TRBJ1-5,TRBV5-1,.,.,TGCGCCAGCAGCCCCGGGTGGACACCCAATCAGCCCCAGCATTTT,CASSPGWTPNQPQHF
TRBJ1-6,TRBV19,.,.,TGTGCCAGTAGTATCCAGGGTAATTCACCCCTCCACTTT,CASSIQGNSPLHF
TRBJ1-1,TRBV9,few,TRBD1,TGTGCCAGCAGCGTAGTAGGGACAGGGACGACTGAAGCTTTCTTT,CASSVVGTGTTEAFF
TRBJ1-1,TRBV2,.,.,TGTGCCAGCAGCGTTGACGGGGGTGAAGCTTTCTTT,CASSVDGGEAFF
TRBJ2-5,TRBV10-1,.,.,TGCGCCAGCAGTGAGACGAAGCGGCAAGAGACCCAGTACTTC,CASSETKRQETQYF
TRBJ1-1,TRBV3-1/TRBV3-2,.,.,TGTGCCAGCAGCCAAAATTCGGTGATCTCTGAAGCTTTCTTT,CASSQNSVISEAFF